Below, 9 T cell receptor beta chains from the same sample are listed, as sequenced in a study of post-analysis software for immune sequencing data. Points from the study as a whole: A handful of TRBV segments (TRBV5-6, TRBV5-1 and TRBV20-1 among them) occurred more frequently in patients than in controls.

The antigens of these receptors remain unknown. The library was made from cDNA and included unique molecular identifiers. TCRdb re-called the PCR reads through MiXCR, storing one row per CDR3 protein. The sample shows some 890,000 distinct CDR3 sequences, around 53% of them seen only once. What was sequenced was blood. The receptors were sampled from a girl aged 10 to 17 with multiple sclerosis.

V gene TRBV6-6 combines with J gene TRBJ1-2, with 8 bases matching TRBD1. Germline CDR1 is MNHNY and CDR2 is SVGAGI (reference sequence). V gave up 0 bases and J gave up 2 bases; unmatched junction bases: 2. The CDR3 is 15 residues long. DNA for the CDR3: TGTGCCAGCAGTTACTCGGGACAGGAAAACTATGGCTACACCTTC. This sequence encodes CASSYSGQENYGYTF.

Comment on this clonotype: At one end, the junction sequence differs from germline, possibly due to a read error. The chain couples TRBV4-1 to TRBJ2-5; maybe TRBD1 (6 bases). The J call may be in error: the DNA end matches TRBJ2-7 better. Germline loops: CDR1 MGHRA, CDR2 YSYEKL. This CDR3 spans 17 amino acids. CDR3 DNA sequence: TGCGCCAGCAGCGAAGAAAGCTACCGGGACACCTTATACGAGCAGTACTTC. It translates to CASSEESYRDTLYEQYF.

The chain carries TRBV7-9 and TRBJ2-1; TRBD1 or TRBD2 may be the D gene (5 bases each). The DNA end favors TRBJ2-7, so the J call may be wrong. The germline CDR1 and CDR2 sequences are SEHNR and FQNEAQ (reference sequence). This CDR3 spans 13 amino acids. This chain's CDR3 is CASSFQGVDEQYF. In DNA form, the CDR3 reads TGTGCCAGCAGCTTCCAGGGAGTTGATGAGCAGTACTTC.

The chain recombines TRBV7-2 with TRBJ2-1, with D possibly TRBD2 on 6 matching bases. The CDR3 is 18 amino acids. CDR1 and CDR2 (germline): SGHTA, FQGNSA. V was cut by 4 bases and J by 0 bases, with 19 bases left in between. The CDR3 DNA sequence: TGTGCCAGCAGCTGGGCTCGGGGAGGCTCGAGCTCCTACAATGAGCAGTTCTTC. Protein: CASSWARGGSSSYNEQFF.

This chain connects TRBV3-1 to TRBJ2-7; perhaps D is TRBD1 or TRBD2 (5 bases each). From germline, CDR1 is LGHDT and CDR2 YNNKEL (reference sequence). CDR3 size: 15 residues. Trimming left V 4 bases short and J 6 bases short, with 19 bases between. The CDR3 DNA follows: TGTGCCAGCAGCCCAAAGGGGCAGGGAAGCGGCGAGCAGTACTTC. Translation gives CASSPKGQGSGEQYF.

V usage is TRBV12-3 or TRBV12-4 and J usage is TRBJ2-3; D unresolved. The CDR3 runs 14 residues. Trimming took off 4 bases at V and 4 bases at J, with 12 bases between the two ends. In DNA, the CDR3 is TGTGCCAGCAGTTCCAGTCCTCCCCCAGATACGCAGTATTTT. Encoded protein: CASSSSPPPDTQYF.

The chain recombines TRBV4-1 with TRBJ2-7; D possibly corresponds to TRBD2 (6 bases). This CDR3 has 14 residues. Germline V gives CDR1 MGHRA, CDR2 YSYEKL. V was trimmed by 2 bases and J by 1 base, leaving 9 bases between them. The CDR3 DNA sequence: TGCGCCAGCAGCCAACCCGGGACTTCCTACGAGCAGTACTTC. It translates to CASSQPGTSYEQYF.

V is TRBV5-1 and J is TRBJ1-2, with D unclear. Trimming left V 7 bases short and J 5 bases short, with 21 bases between. The CDR3 runs to 15 residues. Germline V gene data show CDR1 as SGHRS and CDR2 as YFSETQ. The CDR3 region has the DNA TGCGCCAGCGGGCCTTCGGGCTACCCCCGATATGGCTACACCTTC. Translation gives CASGPSGYPRYGYTF.

The rearrangement uses TRBV20-1 and TRBJ2-1, with 16 bases identical to TRBD2. Germline lookup yields CDR1 DFQATT and CDR2 SNEGSKA (reference sequence). This CDR3 has 17 residues. In nucleotides, the CDR3 is TGCGGATTCCCGGGACTAGCGGGGGGGAGCTCCTACAATGAGCAGTTCTTC. Encoded protein: CGFPGLAGGSSYNEQFF.